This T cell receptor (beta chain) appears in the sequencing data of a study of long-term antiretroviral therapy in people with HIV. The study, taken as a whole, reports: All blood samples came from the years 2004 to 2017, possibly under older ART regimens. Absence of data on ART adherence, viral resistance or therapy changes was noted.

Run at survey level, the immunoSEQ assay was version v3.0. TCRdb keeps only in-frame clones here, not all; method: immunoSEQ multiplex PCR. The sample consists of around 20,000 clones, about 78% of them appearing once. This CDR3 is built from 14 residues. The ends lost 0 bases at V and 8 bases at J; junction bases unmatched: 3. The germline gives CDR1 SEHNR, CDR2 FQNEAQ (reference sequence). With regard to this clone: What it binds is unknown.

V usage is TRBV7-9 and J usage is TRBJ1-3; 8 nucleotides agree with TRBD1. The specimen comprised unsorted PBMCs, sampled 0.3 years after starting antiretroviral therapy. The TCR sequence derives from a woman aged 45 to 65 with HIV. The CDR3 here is CASSLADRAYTIYF. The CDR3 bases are TGTGCCAGCAGCTTAGCGGACAGGGCGTACACCATATATTTT. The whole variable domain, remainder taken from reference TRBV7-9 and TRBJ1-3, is DTGVSQNPRHKITKRGQNVTFRCDPISEHNRLYWYRQTLGQGPEFLTYFQNEAQLEKSRLLSDRFSAERPKGSFSTLEIQRTEQGDSAMYLCASSLADRAYTIYFGEGSWLTVV.